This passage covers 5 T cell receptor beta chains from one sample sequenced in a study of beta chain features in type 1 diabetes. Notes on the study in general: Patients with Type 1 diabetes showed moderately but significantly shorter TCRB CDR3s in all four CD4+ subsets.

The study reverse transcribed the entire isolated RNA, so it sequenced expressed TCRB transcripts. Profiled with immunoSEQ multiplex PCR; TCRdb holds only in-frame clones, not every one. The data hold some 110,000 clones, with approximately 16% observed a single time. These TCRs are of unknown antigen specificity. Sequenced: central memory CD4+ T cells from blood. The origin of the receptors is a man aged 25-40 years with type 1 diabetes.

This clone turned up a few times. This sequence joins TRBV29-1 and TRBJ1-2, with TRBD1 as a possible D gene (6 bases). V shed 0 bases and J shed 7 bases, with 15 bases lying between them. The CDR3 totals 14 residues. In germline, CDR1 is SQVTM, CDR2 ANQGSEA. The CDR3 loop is CSVEDRAQGTGYTF. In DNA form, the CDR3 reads TGCAGCGTTGAAGATCGGGCACAGGGTACTGGCTACACCTTC. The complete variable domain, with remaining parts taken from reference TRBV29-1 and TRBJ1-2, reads SAVISQKPSRDICQRGTSLTIQCQVDSQVTMMFWYRQQPGQSLTLIATANQGSEATYESGFVIDKFPISRPNLTFSTLTVSNMSPEDSSIYLCSVEDRAQGTGYTFGSGTRLTVV.

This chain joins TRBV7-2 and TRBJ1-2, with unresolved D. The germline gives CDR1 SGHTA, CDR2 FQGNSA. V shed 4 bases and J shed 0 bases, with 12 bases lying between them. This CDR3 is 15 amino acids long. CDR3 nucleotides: TGTGCCAGCAGCTCCCCTTTACAAGCTAACTATGGCTACACCTTC. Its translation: CASSSPLQANYGYTF. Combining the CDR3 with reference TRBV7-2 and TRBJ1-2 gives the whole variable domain GAGVSQSPSNKVTEKGKDVELRCDPISGHTALYWYRQSLGQGLEFLIYFQGNSAPDKSGLPSDRFSAERTGGSVSTLTIQRTQQEDSAVYLCASSSPLQANYGYTFGSGTRLTVV.

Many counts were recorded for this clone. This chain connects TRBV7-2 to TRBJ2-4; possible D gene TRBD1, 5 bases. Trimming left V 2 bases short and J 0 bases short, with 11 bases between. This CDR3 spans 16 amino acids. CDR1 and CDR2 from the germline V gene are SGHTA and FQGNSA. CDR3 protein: CASSLKSTVAKNIQYF. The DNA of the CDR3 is TGTGCCAGCAGCTTAAAATCGACAGTAGCCAAAAACATTCAGTACTTC.

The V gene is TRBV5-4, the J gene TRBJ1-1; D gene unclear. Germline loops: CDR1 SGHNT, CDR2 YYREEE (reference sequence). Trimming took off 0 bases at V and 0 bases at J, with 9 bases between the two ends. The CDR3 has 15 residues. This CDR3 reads CASSLGSAMNTEAFF. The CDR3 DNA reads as TGTGCCAGCAGCTTGGGTTCTGCAATGAACACTGAAGCTTTCTTT.

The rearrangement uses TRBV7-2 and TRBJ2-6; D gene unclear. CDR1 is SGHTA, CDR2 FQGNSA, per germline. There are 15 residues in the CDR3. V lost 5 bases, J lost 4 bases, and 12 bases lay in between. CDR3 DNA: TGTGCCAGCAGCCCATGGACCCGAGGGGCCAACGTCCTGACTTTC. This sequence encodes CASSPWTRGANVLTF.